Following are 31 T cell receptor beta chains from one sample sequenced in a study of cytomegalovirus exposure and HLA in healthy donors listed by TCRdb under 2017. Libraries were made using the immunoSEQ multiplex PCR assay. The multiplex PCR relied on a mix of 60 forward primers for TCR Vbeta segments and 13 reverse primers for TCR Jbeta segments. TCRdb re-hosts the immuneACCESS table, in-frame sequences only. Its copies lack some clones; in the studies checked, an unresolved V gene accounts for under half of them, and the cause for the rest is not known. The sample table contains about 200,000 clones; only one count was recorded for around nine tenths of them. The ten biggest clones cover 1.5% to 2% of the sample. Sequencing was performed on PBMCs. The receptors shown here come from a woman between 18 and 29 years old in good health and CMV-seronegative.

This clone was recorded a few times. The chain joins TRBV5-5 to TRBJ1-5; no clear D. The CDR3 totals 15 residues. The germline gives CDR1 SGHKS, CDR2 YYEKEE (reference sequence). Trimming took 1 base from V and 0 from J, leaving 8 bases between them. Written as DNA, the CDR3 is TGTGCCAGCAGCTTGCTGGGAGATAGCAATCAGCCCCAGCATTTT. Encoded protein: CASSLLGDSNQPQHF. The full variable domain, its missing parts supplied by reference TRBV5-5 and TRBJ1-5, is DAGVTQSPTHLIKTRGQQVTLRCSPISGHKSVSWYQQVLGQGPQFIFQYYEKEERGRGNFPDRFSARQFPNYSSELNVNALLLGDSALYLCASSLLGDSNQPQHFGDGTRLSIL.

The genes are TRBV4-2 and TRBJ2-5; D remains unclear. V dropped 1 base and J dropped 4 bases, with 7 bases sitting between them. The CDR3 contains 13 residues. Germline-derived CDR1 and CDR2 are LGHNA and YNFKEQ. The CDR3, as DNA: TGTGCCAGCAGCCAAGTCGGTGCAGAGACCCAGTACTTC. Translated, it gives CASSQVGAETQYF.

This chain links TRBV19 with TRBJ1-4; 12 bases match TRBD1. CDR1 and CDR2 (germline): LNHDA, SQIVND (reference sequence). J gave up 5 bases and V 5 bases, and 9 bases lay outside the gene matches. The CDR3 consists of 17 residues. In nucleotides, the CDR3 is TGTGCCAGTAGTCCCCGGGACAGGGGGCGAGGAAATGAAAAACTGTTTTTT. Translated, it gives CASSPRDRGRGNEKLFF.

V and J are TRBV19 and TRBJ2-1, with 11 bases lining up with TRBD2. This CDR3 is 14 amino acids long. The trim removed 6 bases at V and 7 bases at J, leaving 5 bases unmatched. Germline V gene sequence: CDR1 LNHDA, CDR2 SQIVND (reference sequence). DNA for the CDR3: TGTGCCAGTAGCTTAGCGGGGGGGCCGAATGAGCAGTTCTTC. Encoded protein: CASSLAGGPNEQFF. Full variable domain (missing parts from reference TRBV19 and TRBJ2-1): DGGITQSPKYLFRKEGQNVTLSCEQNLNHDAMYWYRQDPGQGLRLIYYSQIVNDFQKGDIAEGYSVSREKKESFPLTVTSAQKNPTAFYLCASSLAGGPNEQFFGPGTRLTVL.

As DNA, the CDR3 is TGTGCCAGCAGCTTGTTACCGGGAAGCTCCTACAATGAGCAGTTCTTC. Amino acids: CASSLLPGSSYNEQFF. This sequence joins TRBV5-4 and TRBJ2-1, with D possibly matching TRBD2 (5 bases). Trimming pared 1 base from V and 0 bases from J, leaving 11 bases between. CDR1 SGHNT and CDR2 YYREEE come from the germline V gene (reference sequence). The CDR3 sequence is 16 residues long.

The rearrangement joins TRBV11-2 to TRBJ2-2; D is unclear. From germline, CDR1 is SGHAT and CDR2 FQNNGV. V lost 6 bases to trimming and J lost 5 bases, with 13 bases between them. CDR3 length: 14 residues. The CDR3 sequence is CASSMSVGTGELFF. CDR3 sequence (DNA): TGTGCCAGCAGTATGAGCGTCGGGACCGGGGAGCTGTTTTTT.

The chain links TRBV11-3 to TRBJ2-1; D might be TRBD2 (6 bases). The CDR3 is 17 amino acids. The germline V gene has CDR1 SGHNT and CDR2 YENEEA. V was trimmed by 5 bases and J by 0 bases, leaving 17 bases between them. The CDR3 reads CASSRGGSLSSYNEQFF. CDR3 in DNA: TGTGCCAGCAGCCGCGGAGGGTCCCTTAGCTCCTACAATGAGCAGTTCTTC.

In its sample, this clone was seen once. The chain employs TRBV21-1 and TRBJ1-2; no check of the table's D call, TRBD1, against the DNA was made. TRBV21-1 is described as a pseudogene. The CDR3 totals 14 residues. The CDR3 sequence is CASSIHRGNYGYTF. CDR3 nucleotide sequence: TGTGCCAGCAGCATACACAGGGGGAACTATGGCTACACCTTC.

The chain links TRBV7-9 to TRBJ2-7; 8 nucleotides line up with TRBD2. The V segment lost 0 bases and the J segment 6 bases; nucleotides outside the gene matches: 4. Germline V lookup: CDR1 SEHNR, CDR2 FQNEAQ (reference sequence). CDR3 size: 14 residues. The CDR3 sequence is CASSLAGSGSEQYF. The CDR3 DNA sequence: TGTGCCAGCAGCTTAGCGGGAAGCGGGAGCGAGCAGTACTTC. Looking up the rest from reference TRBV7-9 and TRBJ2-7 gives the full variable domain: DTGVSQNPRHKITKRGQNVTFRCDPISEHNRLYWYRQTLGQGPEFLTYFQNEAQLEKSRLLSDRFSAERPKGSFSTLEIQRTEQGDSAMYLCASSLAGSGSEQYFGPGTRLTVT.

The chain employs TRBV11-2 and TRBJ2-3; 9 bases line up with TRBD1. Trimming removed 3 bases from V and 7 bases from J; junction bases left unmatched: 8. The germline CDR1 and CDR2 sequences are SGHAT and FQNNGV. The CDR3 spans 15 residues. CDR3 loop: CASSLVNRGQNTQYF. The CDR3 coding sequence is TGTGCCAGCAGCTTGGTAAACAGGGGGCAGAATACGCAGTATTTT.

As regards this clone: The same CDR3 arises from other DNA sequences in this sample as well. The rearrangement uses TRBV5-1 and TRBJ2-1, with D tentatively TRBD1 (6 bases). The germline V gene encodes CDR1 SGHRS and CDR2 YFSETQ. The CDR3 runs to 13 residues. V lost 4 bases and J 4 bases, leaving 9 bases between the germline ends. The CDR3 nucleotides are TGCGCCAGCAGCCTCGGGACATACAATGAGCAGTTCTTC. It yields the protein CASSLGTYNEQFF.

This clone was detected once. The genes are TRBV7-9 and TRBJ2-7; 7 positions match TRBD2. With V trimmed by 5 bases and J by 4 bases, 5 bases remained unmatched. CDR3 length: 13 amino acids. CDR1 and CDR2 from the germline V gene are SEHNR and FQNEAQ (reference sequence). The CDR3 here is CASSARGLYEQYF. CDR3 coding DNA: TGTGCCAGCAGCGCGCGGGGACTATACGAGCAGTACTTC.

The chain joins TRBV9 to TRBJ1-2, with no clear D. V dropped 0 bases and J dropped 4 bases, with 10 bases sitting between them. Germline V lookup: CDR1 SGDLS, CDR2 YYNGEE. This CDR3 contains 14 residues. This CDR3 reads CASSVGRSGYGYTF. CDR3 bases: TGTGCCAGCAGCGTAGGTCGGTCCGGCTATGGCTACACCTTC.

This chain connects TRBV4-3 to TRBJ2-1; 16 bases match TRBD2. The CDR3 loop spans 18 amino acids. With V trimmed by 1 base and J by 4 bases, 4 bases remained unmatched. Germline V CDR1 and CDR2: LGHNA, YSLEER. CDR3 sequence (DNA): TGCGCCAGCAGCCAAGTAGGGACTAGCGGGAGGGCGTACAATGAGCAGTTCTTC. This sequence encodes CASSQVGTSGRAYNEQFF.

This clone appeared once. The chain's CDR3 is CASRTLAGDTDTQYF. Written as DNA, the CDR3 is TGTGCCAGCAGGACCCTAGCGGGGGACACAGATACGCAGTATTTT. The J gene is TRBJ2-3, the V gene TRBV6-1; 10 bases match TRBD2. The CDR3 length is 15 residues. V shed 6 bases, J shed 2 bases, and the junction held 5 bases outside the gene matches. Germline assignment: CDR1 MNHNS and CDR2 SASEGT.

The CDR3 is CASSLLGDKDNEQFF. The CDR3 bases are TGCGCCAGCAGCTTGTTGGGTGACAAAGACAATGAGCAGTTCTTC. J is TRBJ2-1 and V is TRBV5-1; D gene uncertain. Germline lookup yields CDR1 SGHRS and CDR2 YFSETQ. Trimming took 1 base from V and 5 from J, leaving 13 bases between them. The CDR3 runs to 15 residues.

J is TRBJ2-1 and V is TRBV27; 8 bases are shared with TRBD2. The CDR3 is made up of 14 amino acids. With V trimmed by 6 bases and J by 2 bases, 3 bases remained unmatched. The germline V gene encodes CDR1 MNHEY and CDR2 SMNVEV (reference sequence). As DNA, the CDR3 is TGTGCCAGCAGACTAGCGGTAGCCTACAATGAGCAGTTCTTC. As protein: CASRLAVAYNEQFF.

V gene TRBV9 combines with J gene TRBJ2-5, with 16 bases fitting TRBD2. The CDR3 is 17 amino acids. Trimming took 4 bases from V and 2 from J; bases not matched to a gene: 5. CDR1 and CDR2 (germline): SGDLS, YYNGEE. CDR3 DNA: TGTGCCAGCAGCTTAGGGACTAGCGGGAGGGCACAAGAGACCCAGTACTTC. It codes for CASSLGTSGRAQETQYF.

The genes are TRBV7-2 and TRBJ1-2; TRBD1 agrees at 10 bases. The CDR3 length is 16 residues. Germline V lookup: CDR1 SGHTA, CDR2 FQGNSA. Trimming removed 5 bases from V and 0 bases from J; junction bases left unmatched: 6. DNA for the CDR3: TGTGCCAGCAGCCCAAGACAGGGGGCGTCTAACTATGGCTACACCTTC. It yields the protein CASSPRQGASNYGYTF.

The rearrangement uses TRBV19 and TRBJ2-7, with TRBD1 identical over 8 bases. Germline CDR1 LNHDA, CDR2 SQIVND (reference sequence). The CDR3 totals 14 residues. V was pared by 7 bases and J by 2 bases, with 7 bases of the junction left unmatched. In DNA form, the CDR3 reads TGTGCCAGTACCGACAGGGGCCCAACCTACGAGCAGTACTTC. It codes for CASTDRGPTYEQYF.

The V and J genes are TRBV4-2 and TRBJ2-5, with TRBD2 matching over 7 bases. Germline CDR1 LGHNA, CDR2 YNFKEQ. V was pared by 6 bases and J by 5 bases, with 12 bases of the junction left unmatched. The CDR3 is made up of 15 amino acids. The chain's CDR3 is CASRRSGAEGETQYF. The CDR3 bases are TGTGCCAGCAGACGAAGCGGGGCCGAGGGGGAGACCCAGTACTTC.

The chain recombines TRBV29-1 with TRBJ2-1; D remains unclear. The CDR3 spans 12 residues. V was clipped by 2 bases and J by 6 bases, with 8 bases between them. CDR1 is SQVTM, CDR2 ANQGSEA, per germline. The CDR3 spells CSVEPPFNEQFF. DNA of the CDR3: TGCAGCGTTGAACCCCCCTTCAATGAGCAGTTCTTC.

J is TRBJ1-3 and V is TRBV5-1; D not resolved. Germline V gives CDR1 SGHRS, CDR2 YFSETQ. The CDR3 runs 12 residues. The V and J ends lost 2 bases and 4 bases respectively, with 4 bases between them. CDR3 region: CASSFSGNTIYF. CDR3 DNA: TGCGCCAGCAGCTTTAGCGGAAACACCATATATTTT.

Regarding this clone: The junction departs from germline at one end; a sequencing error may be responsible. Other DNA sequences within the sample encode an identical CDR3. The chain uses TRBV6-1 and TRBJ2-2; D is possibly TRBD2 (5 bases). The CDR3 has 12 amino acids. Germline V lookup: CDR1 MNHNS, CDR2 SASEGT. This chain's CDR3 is CASSDYNPEPFF. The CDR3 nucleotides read TGTGCTAGCAGCGACTATAATCCAGAGCCGTTTTTT.

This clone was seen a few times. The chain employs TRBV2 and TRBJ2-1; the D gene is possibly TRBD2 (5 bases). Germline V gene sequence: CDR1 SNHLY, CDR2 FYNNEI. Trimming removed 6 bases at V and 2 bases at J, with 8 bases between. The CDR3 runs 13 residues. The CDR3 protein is CASSLAPYNEQFF. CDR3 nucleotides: TGTGCCAGCAGCCTAGCTCCCTACAATGAGCAGTTCTTC.

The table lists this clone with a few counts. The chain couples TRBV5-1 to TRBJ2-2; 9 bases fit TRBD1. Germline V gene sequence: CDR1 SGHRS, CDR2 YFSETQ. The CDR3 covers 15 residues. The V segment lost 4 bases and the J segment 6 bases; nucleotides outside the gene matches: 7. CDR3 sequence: CASSRGQGVSGELFF. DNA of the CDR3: TGCGCCAGCAGCCGGGGACAGGGAGTTTCCGGGGAGCTGTTTTTT.

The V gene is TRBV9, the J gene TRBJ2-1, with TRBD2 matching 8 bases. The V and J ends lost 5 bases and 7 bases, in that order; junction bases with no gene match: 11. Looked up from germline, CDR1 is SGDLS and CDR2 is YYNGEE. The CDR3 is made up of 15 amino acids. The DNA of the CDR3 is TGTGCCAGCAGTGCTCGGGGGGGCCTGTTGAATGAGCAGTTCTTC. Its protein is CASSARGGLLNEQFF.

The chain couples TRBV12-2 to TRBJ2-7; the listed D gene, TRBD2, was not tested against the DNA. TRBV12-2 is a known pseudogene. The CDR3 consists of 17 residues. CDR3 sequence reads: CASRLAFLREGPYEQYF. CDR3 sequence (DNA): TGTGCAAGTCGCTTAGCGTTCCTGCGGGAGGGCCCCTACGAGCAGTACTTC.

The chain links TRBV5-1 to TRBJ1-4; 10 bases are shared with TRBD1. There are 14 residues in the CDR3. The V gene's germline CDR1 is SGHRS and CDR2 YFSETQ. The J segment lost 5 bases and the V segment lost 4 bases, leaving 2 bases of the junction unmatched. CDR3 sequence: CASSPGQGNEKLFF. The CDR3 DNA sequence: TGCGCCAGCAGCCCGGGACAGGGGAATGAAAAACTGTTTTTT.

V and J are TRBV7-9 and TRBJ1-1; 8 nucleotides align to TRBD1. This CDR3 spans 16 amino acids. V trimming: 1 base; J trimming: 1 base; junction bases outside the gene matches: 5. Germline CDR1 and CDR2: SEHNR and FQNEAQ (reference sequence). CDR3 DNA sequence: TGTGCCAGCAGCTTAGATTACGACAGGGGGAACACTGAAGCTTTCTTT. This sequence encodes CASSLDYDRGNTEAFF.

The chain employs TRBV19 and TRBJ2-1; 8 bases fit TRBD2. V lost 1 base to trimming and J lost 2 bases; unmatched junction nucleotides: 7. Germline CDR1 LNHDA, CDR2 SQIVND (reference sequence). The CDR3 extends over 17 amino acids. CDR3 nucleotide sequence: TGTGCCAGTAGTATAGGGTCCCCGGGACTAGCCTACAATGAGCAGTTCTTC. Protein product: CASSIGSPGLAYNEQFF.